This TCR beta chain was sequenced for a study of cytomegalovirus exposure and HLA in healthy donors. General study points: With high specificity and sensitivity, the classifier reportedly diagnosed cytomegalovirus status.

Primers: 60 Vbeta forward and 13 Jbeta reverse. Produced via immunoSEQ multiplex PCR; TCRdb's table is partial and in-frame only. There are about 160,000 clones in the sample; over 60% occur only once, and approximately 3% lies in the top ten. CDR3 length: 14 amino acids. The V segment lost 3 bases and the J segment 7 bases; nucleotides outside the gene matches: 5. The germline V gene has CDR1 SGHAT and CDR2 FQNNGV. This clone was observed a single time. Its antigen is unidentified. The sequence derives from a woman aged 40 to 55 in good health and CMV-seronegative. Sequenced material: PBMCs. This sequence joins TRBV11-2 and TRBJ1-2, with TRBD1 matching 10 bases. CDR3 protein: CASSFDRGQSGYTF. DNA of the CDR3: TGTGCCAGCAGCTTTGACAGGGGGCAATCTGGCTACACCTTC.